The 21 T cell receptor beta chains in this list originate from one sample, sequenced in a study of blood T cell repertoires in COVID-19. The table came from immunoSEQ multiplex PCR; TCRdb's copy has only in-frame clones and leaves some out. The table shows under 350,000 clones, with nearly 90% occurring only once. Sequenced input: peripheral blood. These receptors all stem from a woman aged 30 to 39 with COVID-19, enrolled during active disease.

This clone occurred a few times. The chain uses TRBV6-4 and TRBJ1-6; D perhaps matches TRBD1 (5 bases). V lost 2 bases to trimming and J lost 9 bases, with 14 bases between them. Germline-derived CDR1 and CDR2 are MRHNA and SNTAGT. This CDR3 contains 15 residues. CDR3 region: CASSDGAYEGSPLHF. As DNA, the CDR3 is TGTGCCAGCAGTGACGGGGCATACGAAGGTTCACCCCTCCACTTT.

This clone was counted once. V gene TRBV7-2 combines with J gene TRBJ2-5, with 7 bases lining up with TRBD2. Trimming took 6 bases from V and 6 from J; bases not matched to a gene: 7. This CDR3 is built from 13 residues. Germline CDR1 reads SGHTA; CDR2 reads FQGNSA. The CDR3 nucleotides are TGTGCCAGCAGAAAGACTAGCACGAAGACCCAGTACTTC. Residues: CASRKTSTKTQYF. Full variable domain (rest looked up from reference TRBV7-2 and TRBJ2-5): GAGVSQSPSNKVTEKGKDVELRCDPISGHTALYWYRQSLGQGLEFLIYFQGNSAPDKSGLPSDRFSAERTGGSVSTLTIQRTQQEDSAVYLCASRKTSTKTQYFGPGTRLLVL.

The chain couples TRBV7-9 to TRBJ2-2; D is possibly TRBD2 (5 bases). The CDR3 is made up of 15 amino acids. The V gene lost 1 base and the J gene lost 4 bases, with 10 bases spanning the gap. Looked up from germline, CDR1 is SEHNR and CDR2 is FQNEAQ (reference sequence). DNA of the CDR3: TGTGCCAGCAGCTTAGGAGGGCACATCACCGGGGAGCTGTTTTTT. Protein: CASSLGGHITGELFF.

This clone has a handful of counts. This rearrangement joins TRBV19 to TRBJ2-7; perhaps TRBD1 as D (6 bases). The CDR3 extends over 13 amino acids. With 8 bases removed from V and 7 bases from J, the gap between germline ends came to 18 bases. From germline, CDR1 is LNHDA and CDR2 SQIVND (reference sequence). The CDR3 DNA reads as TGTGCCAGTTCGGGGACATTTGGAAATGAGCAGTACTTC. Translating gives CASSGTFGNEQYF.

This chain joins TRBV29-1 and TRBJ2-3; the D is unclear. Germline CDR1 is SQVTM and CDR2 is ANQGSEA. The germline V and J ends were trimmed by 7 bases and 4 bases, with 9 bases remaining between them. This CDR3 comprises 11 residues. The CDR3 is CSAQEADTQYF. CDR3 bases: TGCAGCGCCCAGGAAGCAGATACGCAGTATTTT.

The gene calls are TRBV24-1 and TRBJ2-2; 8 bases are shared with TRBD2. Germline assignment: CDR1 KGHDR and CDR2 SFDVKD. The junction had 12 bases not matched to a gene; V was cut back by 0 bases and J by 1 base. There are 20 residues in the CDR3. CDR3: CATSDLYPAGDPENTGELFF. In nucleotides, the CDR3 is TGTGCCACCAGTGATTTGTACCCAGCGGGGGACCCAGAGAACACCGGGGAGCTGTTTTTT.

This rearrangement joins TRBV6-2 or TRBV6-3 to TRBJ2-3; 10 bases match TRBD1. The junction had 10 bases not matched to a gene; V was cut back by 6 bases and J by 4 bases. CDR3 size: 16 residues. Per germline, CDR1 MNHEY and CDR2 SVGEGT. DNA for the CDR3: TGTGCCAGCAGCCGCCGGACAGGGGGGAATGCAGATACGCAGTATTTT. Translated, it gives CASSRRTGGNADTQYF.

CDR3 bases: TGCGCCAGCACCGCTACAGGGGGACGCACAGATACGCAGTATTTT. Amino acid sequence: CASTATGGRTDTQYF. The chain joins TRBV5-1 to TRBJ2-3, with 8 bases aligning to TRBD1. CDR1 is SGHRS, CDR2 YFSETQ, per germline. The CDR3 runs to 15 residues. The ends lost 6 bases at V and 1 base at J; junction bases unmatched: 7.

The V gene is TRBV25-1, the J gene TRBJ2-3; D call uncertain. The V end was cut by 2 bases, the J end by 1 base, with 4 bases between. Germline CDR1 reads MGHDK; CDR2 reads SYGVNS. This CDR3 is 13 amino acids long. The CDR3 loop is CASSEGRTDTQYF. CDR3 DNA: TGTGCCAGCAGTGAAGGGCGCACAGATACGCAGTATTTT. Together with reference TRBV25-1 and TRBJ2-3, the CDR3 gives the full variable domain: EADIYQTPRYLVIGTGKKITLECSQTMGHDKMYWYQQDPGMELHLIHYSYGVNSTEKGDLSSESTVSRIRTEHFPLTLESARPSHTSQYLCASSEGRTDTQYFGPGTRLTVL.

J is TRBJ1-2 and V is TRBV19; 9 nucleotides match TRBD1. Germline V gene lookup returns CDR1 LNHDA and CDR2 SQIVND (reference sequence). Trimming took 5 bases from V and 8 from J; bases not matched to a gene: 12. There are 15 residues in the CDR3. DNA of the CDR3: TGTGCCAGTAGTCCATCGACAGGGGGACTTCGGGGCTACACCTTC. Translated, it gives CASSPSTGGLRGYTF.

V is TRBV3-1 (or the pseudogene TRBV3-2) and J is TRBJ1-6, with D perhaps matching TRBD1 (6 bases). The V end was cut by 3 bases, the J end by 8 bases, with 11 bases between. The CDR3 covers 14 residues. CDR1 is LGHDT, CDR2 YNNKEL, per germline (reference sequence). The CDR3 reads CASSHGGRDSPLHF. The DNA of the CDR3 is TGTGCCAGCAGCCATGGGGGCAGAGATTCACCCCTCCACTTT.

The chain has TRBV11-2 and TRBJ1-1; D is ambiguous. Germline V gene data show CDR1 as SGHAT and CDR2 as FQNNGV. The CDR3 is 13 residues long. V gave up 3 bases and J gave up 5 bases, with 10 bases separating them. For the CDR3, the DNA is TGTGCCAGCAGCTTCATTGCCGGGACTGAAGCTTTCTTT. It codes for CASSFIAGTEAFF. Filled out from reference TRBV11-2 and TRBJ1-1, the complete variable domain reads EAGVAQSPRYKIIEKRQSVAFWCNPISGHATLYWYQQILGQGPKLLIQFQNNGVVDDSQLPKDRFSAERLKGVDSTLKIQPAKLEDSAVYLCASSFIAGTEAFFGQGTRLTVV.

The rearrangement uses TRBV3-1 (or the pseudogene TRBV3-2) and TRBJ2-3; no firm D call. The CDR3 covers 13 residues. V was pared by 5 bases and J by 1 base, with 7 bases between. From germline, CDR1 is LGHDT and CDR2 YNNKEL (reference sequence). Here the CDR3 reads CASSNIGTDTQYF. The CDR3 DNA is TGTGCCAGCAGCAATATAGGCACAGATACGCAGTATTTT.

This clone was seen a handful of times. This rearrangement joins TRBV2 to TRBJ1-2, with D possibly matching TRBD1 (5 bases). The CDR3 length is 13 residues. Trimming removed 3 bases at V and 8 bases at J, with 13 bases between. The germline V gene encodes CDR1 SNHLY and CDR2 FYNNEI. The CDR3 sequence is CASSDWGRGGYTF. The DNA of the CDR3 is TGTGCCAGCAGTGATTGGGGTAGGGGCGGCTACACCTTC. Complete variable domain (other parts from reference TRBV2 and TRBJ1-2): EPEVTQTPSHQVTQMGQEVILRCVPISNHLYFYWYRQILGQKVEFLVSFYNNEISEKSEIFDDQFSVERPDGSNFTLKIRSTKLEDSAMYFCASSDWGRGGYTFGSGTRLTVV.

The CDR3 sequence: CASSLGTGDQPQHF. CDR3 nucleotides: TGTGCCAGCAGTTTGGGGACAGGCGATCAGCCCCAGCATTTT. The J gene is TRBJ1-5, the V gene TRBV6-5; TRBD1 aligns across 8 bases. Germline CDR1 and CDR2: MNHEY and SVGAGI. This CDR3 contains 14 residues. V dropped 4 bases and J dropped 5; count of bases not matched to a gene: 4.

V is TRBV30 and J is TRBJ1-1; the D gene is possibly TRBD1 (5 bases). V was shortened by 3 bases and J by 4 bases, with 12 bases between the two germline ends. The CDR3 has 13 amino acids. CDR1 and CDR2 (germline): GTSNPN, SVGIG (reference sequence). CDR3 region: CAWRGRVSTEAFF. For the CDR3, the DNA is TGTGCCTGGAGGGGCAGGGTGTCCACTGAAGCTTTCTTT.

The chain joins TRBV30 to TRBJ1-4; no clear D gene. V was pared by 4 bases and J by 2 bases, with 20 bases between. This CDR3 spans 17 amino acids. The germline gives CDR1 GTSNPN, CDR2 SVGIG (reference sequence). The DNA of the CDR3 is TGTGCCTGGAAAAACCTCGCGGGAGAGTTCACTAATGAAAAACTGTTTTTT. The encoded protein is CAWKNLAGEFTNEKLFF.

The chain carries TRBV5-5 and TRBJ1-4; D remains unclear. V dropped 2 bases and J dropped 0 bases, with 8 bases sitting between them. The germline gives CDR1 SGHKS, CDR2 YYEKEE (reference sequence). The CDR3 length is 15 residues. CDR3 in DNA: TGTGCCAGCAGCTTTCAGGCAGCAACTAATGAAAAACTGTTTTTT. The encoded protein is CASSFQAATNEKLFF. Variable domain in full (rest from reference TRBV5-5 and TRBJ1-4): DAGVTQSPTHLIKTRGQQVTLRCSPISGHKSVSWYQQVLGQGPQFIFQYYEKEERGRGNFPDRFSARQFPNYSSELNVNALLLGDSALYLCASSFQAATNEKLFFGSGTQLSVL.

J is TRBJ2-5 and V is TRBV7-6; D is possibly TRBD2 (5 bases). CDR3 length: 14 residues. Trimming cost V 5 bases and J 5 bases, with 15 bases left between them. CDR1 is SGHVS and CDR2 is FNYEAQ in the germline V gene. CDR3 DNA sequence: TGTGCCAGCAGCCCCGTGTGGCGCGGGGAGACCCAGTACTTC. It translates to CASSPVWRGETQYF.

The chain couples TRBV28 to TRBJ1-5; unclear D gene. V was cut by 3 bases and J by 4 bases, with 22 bases left in between. CDR1 and CDR2 from the germline V gene are MDHEN and SYDVKM. The CDR3 totals 18 residues. The CDR3, as DNA: TGTGCCAGCAGTTTTACGGCTTTCCTAGGAAGGTCTAATCAGCCCCAGCATTTT. Translating gives CASSFTAFLGRSNQPQHF.

This chain connects TRBV7-2 to TRBJ2-7; possible D gene TRBD2, 7 bases. Germline V gene sequence: CDR1 SGHTA, CDR2 FQGNSA. CDR3 size: 15 residues. V lost 5 bases and J lost 7, with 21 bases in between. The CDR3 is CASSTSSTGRGEQYV. The CDR3 coding sequence is TGTGCCAGCAGCACAAGTTCTACAGGGAGGGGTGAGCAGTACGTC.